This T cell receptor beta chain is from a study of beta chain features in type 1 diabetes (dated by TCRdb to the late 2010s). Study-wide context: Patients and healthy donors did not differ in mean age, gender distribution, total cell number or subset yield. Across all samples, 90 million to 130 million sorted cells were examined, and cell number per subset correlated strongly with RNA yield. The study compared the TCRB repertoires of sorted circulating CD4+ T cell subsets in recently diagnosed type 1 diabetes patients with those in matched healthy donors. Naive and central memory subsets were obtained from all 30 or so donors, but regulatory and stem cell-like memory subsets were isolated from only 8 patients and roughly 8 healthy donors.

The entire isolated RNA was reverse transcribed using the High Capacity cDNA Reverse Transcription Kit, and thus expressed TCRB transcripts were sequenced. Deep immunoSEQ sequencing was applied to naive, central memory and regulatory T cell samples, giving an average of roughly 3.3 million total reads per sample. After sorted cells were lysed in RLT buffer, RNA was extracted with DNase-treated RNeasy Micro or Mini kits, with the choice depending on cell number. To prevent cross-contamination, every cell subset was processed on its own, while patient and healthy donor samples were processed together. The immunoSEQ multiplex PCR was used to amplify TCRB sequences from cDNA, generating 87-bp fragments that spanned the CDR3 region. The amplicons were sequenced using the Illumina HiSeq platform. For the original study's pipeline: PCR bias was corrected computationally using synthetic template baselines, and reads within Hamming distance 2 were collapsed, with unmergeable singletons discarded. Reads were aligned against IMGT so that V, D and J genes, CDR3 length and insertions or deletions at six rearrangement sites could be assigned. Within each subset, clonotype counts were normalized to sorted cell number, and only after that were true diversity and Gini coefficients computed with the tcR R package. Repertoire sharing was quantified using the overlap coefficient calculated on TCRB nucleotide sequences. Out-of-frame TCRB sequences from naive cells were analyzed as a proxy for the pre-selection repertoire. TCRdb obtained this table from immuneACCESS and retained in-frame rearrangements with V and J assigned. These tables miss some clones; where compared with another copy, unresolved V genes account for less than half of the shortfall, and the remainder is unexplained. V and J calls and clone size are those listed in that table; D and trimming were worked out from the DNA. In this sample the table shows around 500,000 clones, 9.5% to 12% of which occur a single time. Over 0.035% of the sample comes from the top ten.

What the research found in general, with its limitations: Patients with type 1 diabetes made fewer insertions and deleted more nucleotides at VDJ recombination sites, implying thymic rearrangement abnormalities. Because cDNA rather than genomic DNA was sequenced, highly expressing activated cells could have been over-represented, although no difference in activation and CD3 levels was found between groups. Naive, central memory and regulatory TCRB repertoires appeared to be more alike among patients than among healthy donors. PCR may preferentially amplify shorter templates, but because patient and control samples were amplified and corrected together, any resulting skew would affect both groups equally. A moderate but significant shortening of TCRB CDR3 length was observed in type 1 diabetes patients in all four CD4+ subsets. Because the HLA sub-analyses included only small numbers of individuals, any influence of HLA type on TCRB rearrangement was left unresolved.

Only a few counts were recorded for this clone. Its specific antigen is unknown. Per-base qualities were not stored, and no clone one base away is much larger. Each donor gave one peripheral blood draw, around 100 mL on average, collected into heparinised tubes. Naive, central memory, regulatory and stem cell-like memory CD4+ T cells were sorted on a BD FACSAria II using a panel including CD45RO, CCR7, CD25, CD127, CD95 and CD27. Purity was above 95% for every sorted population. PBMCs were isolated immediately by Lymphoprep density gradient centrifugation and stained directly without culture. So that batch effects would be minimized, each experiment stained and sorted samples in pairs, pairing one healthy donor with one patient. A distance of 17 bases separates the germline ends of V and J, which lose 6 bases and 5 bases respectively. The CDR3, from cysteine to phenylalanine, totals 16 residues. Solely the CDR3 DNA is kept, with 48 bases framed from the first base. CDR1 and CDR2 are read off the germline V gene (reference sequence) as MNHEY and SMNVEV.

The chain joins TRBV27 to TRBJ2-6; the D gene cannot be named for sure. The sample consisted of naive CD4+ T cells from blood. This sample's cell subset or site label indicates: true naive CD4+ T cells. The TCR sequence derives from a woman aged 18-30 years in good health. The DNA sequence reads TGTGCCAGCAGCCATCGGTCGACCGGGTGGGCCAACGTCCTGACTTTC. It encodes CASSHRSTGWANVLTF.